The 19 T cell receptor beta chains given below trace back to one sample, sequenced in a study of blood T cells in healthy people across ages. Next came a second PCR, run for about 6 to 11 cycles, which used a sample-barcoded 5' primer along with a J-beta primer mix. TCRdb processed the 5' RACE reads anew with MiXCR; each CDR3 protein has one entry. The sample carries approximately 800,000 distinct CDR3 sequences, roughly 25% recorded once. These data were likewise used in another study, on T cells of mothers and their children.

The sequenced sample was blood. The origin of the receptors is a boy younger than 18 in good health.

This chain links TRBV5-1 with TRBJ1-4; TRBD1 agrees at 7 bases. Germline V gene sequence: CDR1 SGHRS, CDR2 YFSETQ. The J segment lost 7 bases and the V segment lost 5 bases, leaving 2 bases of the junction unmatched. The CDR3 totals 12 residues. The CDR3 nucleotides are TGCGCCAGCAGGCGACAGGGTGAAAAACTGTTTTTT. Protein sequence: CASRRQGEKLFF.

The J gene is TRBJ2-1, the V gene TRBV7-3; 9 nucleotides agree with TRBD2. The V segment lost 8 bases and the J segment 8 bases; nucleotides outside the gene matches: 7. Looked up from germline, CDR1 is SGHTA and CDR2 is FQGTGA. The CDR3 is 13 residues long. DNA for the CDR3: TGTGCCAGCGGGAGCGGGGGGTCCCATGAGCAGTTCTTC. It is translated as CASGSGGSHEQFF.

The rearrangement uses TRBV27 and TRBJ1-1, with 11 bases lining up with TRBD1. Per germline, CDR1 MNHEY and CDR2 SMNVEV (reference sequence). The V segment lost 8 bases and the J segment 6 bases; nucleotides outside the gene matches: 8. This CDR3 is 14 amino acids long. In DNA form, the CDR3 reads TGTGCCAGCCGGACAGGGGGCTTTCTGTCTGAAGCTTTCTTT. Its protein is CASRTGGFLSEAFF.

The chain uses TRBV6-5 and TRBJ2-7; the match to TRBD2 covers 8 bases. Judging by the DNA end, TRBJ2-1 fits better; the J call may be wrong. The CDR3 consists of 15 residues. Germline V lookup: CDR1 MNHEY, CDR2 SVGAGI. CDR3 bases: TGTGCCAGCAGTTACACGGGGGGGCGTTACAGAGAGCAGTTCTTC. Protein product: CASSYTGGRYREQFF.

The V gene is TRBV7-9, the J gene TRBJ1-6, with 7 bases aligning to TRBD1. The germline V gene has CDR1 SEHNR and CDR2 FQNEAQ (reference sequence). The CDR3 covers 17 residues. V was clipped by 0 bases and J by 11 bases; unmatched bases: 13. CDR3 nucleotides: TGTGCCAGCAGCTTAGCTGCAGGGGGAACGGTCGGGACACCCCTCCACTTT. Protein sequence: CASSLAAGGTVGTPLHF.

CDR3 in DNA: TGTGCCAGCAGCTTAGCCGGGACAGGGCTCGAAAAACTGTTTTTT. Its translation is CASSLAGTGLEKLFF. The chain couples TRBV7-9 to TRBJ1-4; the match to TRBD1 covers 9 bases. The CDR3 contains 15 residues. Germline V lookup: CDR1 SEHNR, CDR2 FQNEAQ (reference sequence). V was clipped by 0 bases and J by 8 bases; unmatched bases: 4. Together with reference TRBV7-9 and TRBJ1-4, the CDR3 gives the full variable domain: DTGVSQNPRHKITKRGQNVTFRCDPISEHNRLYWYRQTLGQGPEFLTYFQNEAQLEKSRLLSDRFSAERPKGSFSTLEIQRTEQGDSAMYLCASSLAGTGLEKLFFGSGTQLSVL.

This chain uses TRBV6-5 with TRBJ1-5; D gene uncertain. This CDR3 comprises 15 residues. Germline CDR1 MNHEY, CDR2 SVGAGI. The ends were cut back, 0 bases at V and 9 bases at J, with 15 bases in the middle. CDR3 loop: CASSYSLADRRPQHF. CDR3 sequence (DNA): TGTGCCAGCAGTTACTCGTTGGCGGACCGTCGGCCCCAGCATTTT.

This chain connects TRBV29-1 to TRBJ2-7; 14 bases agree with TRBD2. TRBJ2-1 explains the end of the DNA better; the J call may be wrong. The germline CDR1 and CDR2 sequences are SQVTM and ANQGSEA. The CDR3 loop spans 17 amino acids. The DNA of the CDR3 is TGCAGCGTTTTAGGGACTAGCGGGAGCCAAACCTACAATGAGCAGTTCTTC. This gives the protein CSVLGTSGSQTYNEQFF.

This clonotype occurred a few times. The chain is built from TRBV6-5 and TRBJ2-5, with D possibly TRBD1 on 6 matching bases. CDR3 length equals 14 residues. Trimming took off 5 bases at V and 5 bases at J, with 15 bases between the two ends. Germline loops: CDR1 MNHEY, CDR2 SVGAGI. CDR3 residues: CASSTGILGETQYF. The CDR3 nucleotides are TGTGCCAGCAGTACAGGGATTTTAGGCGAGACCCAGTACTTC.

This clonotype was seen only a few times. The gene calls are TRBV5-1 and TRBJ2-5; TRBD2 matches at 10 bases. V lost 4 bases and J lost 5; bases outside the gene matches: 11. The CDR3 has 16 residues. Germline CDR1 SGHRS, CDR2 YFSETQ. As DNA, the CDR3 is TGCGCCAGCAGCCCTGGGACTAGCGCAATGAGGGAGACCCAGTACTTC. As protein: CASSPGTSAMRETQYF.

The chain is built from TRBV3-1 and TRBJ2-5; D perhaps matches TRBD1 (5 bases). The CDR3 length is 13 residues. Between the trimmed V and J ends, which lost 8 bases and 4 bases, there was a span of 14 bases. Per germline, CDR1 LGHDT and CDR2 YNNKEL (reference sequence). The CDR3 coding sequence is TGTGCCAGCGAAACAGGAATTCCAGAGACCCAGTACTTC. This sequence encodes CASETGIPETQYF.

This clonotype was counted a few times. The V and J genes are TRBV2 and TRBJ2-3; TRBD2 aligns across 10 bases. CDR1 is SNHLY and CDR2 is FYNNEI in the germline V gene. V gave up 8 bases and J gave up 5 bases; unmatched junction bases: 7. The CDR3 consists of 14 residues. The DNA of the CDR3 is TGTGCCAGCGCCGGGACTAGCGTGAAAGATACGCAGTATTTT. This codes for CASAGTSVKDTQYF.

This clonotype was observed once. CDR3 sequence (DNA): TGTGCCATCAGTGAGTCCCCAGGGACAGGGGGCGACCGGTACGAGCAGTACTTC. The encoded protein is CAISESPGTGGDRYEQYF. V gene TRBV10-3 combines with J gene TRBJ2-7; 12 positions match TRBD1. The CDR3 covers 18 residues. CDR1 and CDR2 (germline): ENHRY, SYGVKD. The junction had 10 bases not matched to a gene; V was cut back by 0 bases and J by 4 bases.

The rearrangement joins TRBV5-1 to TRBJ2-5; D is ambiguous. V was trimmed by 9 bases and J by 1 base, leaving 13 bases between them. Germline CDR1 and CDR2: SGHRS and YFSETQ. The CDR3 is made up of 13 amino acids. DNA for the CDR3: TGCGCCACGGGCAGACTTGGCCAAGAGACCCAGTACTTC. Protein product: CATGRLGQETQYF.

This sequence joins TRBV29-1 and TRBJ1-4, with a weak D call TRBD1 (5 bases). This CDR3 is built from 14 residues. The germline V gene encodes CDR1 SQVTM and CDR2 ANQGSEA. V was cut by 6 bases and J by 7 bases, with 18 bases left in between. CDR3 sequence (DNA): TGCAGCGTGGCCCAGGGAATGGGGCGTGAAAAACTGTTTTTT. Protein sequence: CSVAQGMGREKLFF.

This clonotype was observed a few times. This chain uses TRBV5-1 with TRBJ2-6; D might be TRBD1 (5 bases). Germline V gives CDR1 SGHRS, CDR2 YFSETQ. CDR3 length equals 14 residues. V was trimmed by 5 bases and J by 2 bases, leaving 8 bases between them. CDR3 sequence reads: CASSAGTGANVLTF. The CDR3 DNA reads TGCGCCAGCAGTGCAGGGACTGGGGCCAACGTCCTGACTTTC.

The chain has TRBV4-1 and TRBJ2-3; D ambiguous. V was trimmed by 0 bases and J by 0 bases, leaving 16 bases between them. From germline, CDR1 is MGHRA and CDR2 YSYEKL. CDR3 length: 18 amino acids. CDR3 in amino acids: CASSQDQVTLTSTDTQYF. DNA of the CDR3: TGCGCCAGCAGCCAAGATCAGGTGACATTGACTAGCACAGATACGCAGTATTTT.

V is TRBV5-1 and J is TRBJ2-3; 7 nucleotides agree with TRBD2. Looked up from germline, CDR1 is SGHRS and CDR2 is YFSETQ. Losses at the gene ends were 0 bases for V and 5 bases for J; bases not matched to a gene: 6. The CDR3 extends over 15 amino acids. As DNA, the CDR3 is TGCGCCAGCAGCTTGGTATCGACGGGGGGAGATACGCAGTATTTT. This translates into CASSLVSTGGDTQYF.

The rearrangement uses TRBV20-1 and TRBJ2-3, with D perhaps TRBD2 (7 bases). This CDR3 is 13 amino acids long. Germline values: CDR1 DFQATT, CDR2 SNEGSKA (reference sequence). Trimming pared 6 bases from V and 3 bases from J, leaving 13 bases between. The CDR3 DNA reads TGCAGTGCCTACAGGGAGGGGACAGATACGCAGTATTTT. The encoded protein is CSAYREGTDTQYF.